Listed below are T cell receptor beta chains from one sample, sequenced in a study of shared clonotypes between healthy human individuals. Using immunoSEQ multiplex PCR, the repertoire was profiled, and TCRdb retains in-frame clones only, with some absent. The sample yields about 820,000 clones, about 92% seen once. The sample taken for sequencing was naive CD8+ T cells sorted from blood. The receptors stem from a man aged 25 to 40 in good health. Each CDR3 is given with its conserved first and last residue. D genes are given only for firm matches. The size field is filled for only some rows; it gives once, few, many or a size class.

V gene,clone size,D gene,J gene,CDR3 protein,CDR3 DNA
TRBV5-4,NA,TRBD1,TRBJ1-1,CASTSDRGAGNTEAFF,TGTGCCAGCACCTCAGACAGGGGCGCTGGGAACACTGAAGCTTTCTTT
TRBV5-4,NA,NA,TRBJ2-5,CASSYTSSQETQYF,TGTGCCAGCAGCTATACTAGTTCACAAGAGACCCAGTACTTC
TRBV15,NA,TRBD2,TRBJ2-7,CATSRGSGSYEQYF,TGTGCCACCAGCAGAGGTAGCGGGAGCTACGAGCAGTACTTC
TRBV6-6,NA,NA,TRBJ1-1,CASTPWGATEAFF,TGTGCCAGCACCCCCTGGGGGGCGACTGAAGCTTTCTTT
TRBV13,NA,NA,TRBJ2-5,CASSPTGLETQYF,TGTGCCAGCAGCCCCACGGGACTCGAGACCCAGTACTTC
TRBV5-4,NA,NA,TRBJ2-1,CASSLDTYNEQFF,TGTGCCAGCAGCTTGGACACTTACAATGAGCAGTTCTTC
TRBV27,once,TRBD2,TRBJ2-3,CASSLVGTSGRFTDTQYF,TGTGCCAGCAGTTTGGTCGGGACTAGCGGGAGGTTCACAGATACGCAGTATTTT
TRBV7-9,NA,TRBD2,TRBJ2-7,CASSDPLAGDYEQYF,TGTGCCAGCAGTGACCCGCTAGCGGGAGACTACGAGCAGTACTTC
TRBV19,NA,TRBD1,TRBJ1-1,CASSQGARTEAFF,TGTGCCAGTAGTCAGGGGGCGCGTACTGAAGCTTTCTTT
TRBV7-9,NA,NA,TRBJ2-7,CASSQGPEQYF,TGTGCCAGCAGCCAAGGACCGGAGCAGTACTTC
TRBV29-1,NA,NA,TRBJ2-1,CSVDQGPSREQFF,TGCAGCGTTGATCAGGGCCCGTCGCGTGAGCAGTTCTTC
TRBV7-8,NA,TRBD1,TRBJ1-4,CASSWGTGPREKLFF,TGTGCCAGCAGCTGGGGGACAGGCCCCAGGGAAAAACTGTTTTTT
TRBV29-1,NA,TRBD1,TRBJ2-7,CSVELPWTGSSYEQYF,TGCAGCGTTGAATTACCCTGGACAGGGAGCTCCTACGAGCAGTACTTC
TRBV7-9,NA,TRBD1,TRBJ2-3,CASSSDTGADTQYF,TGTGCCAGCAGCTCCGATACAGGGGCGGATACGCAGTATTTT
TRBV7-9,NA,NA,TRBJ1-4,CASSPRDLGEKLFF,TGTGCCAGCAGCCCCAGGGACCTGGGAGAAAAACTGTTTTTT
TRBV12-5,NA,TRBD2,TRBJ2-5,CASGLILAGGQEETQYF,TGTGCTAGTGGTTTGATTTTAGCGGGAGGCCAAGAAGAGACCCAGTACTTC
TRBV5-5,NA,NA,TRBJ1-1,CASSNGRNTEAFF,TGTGCCAGCAGCAACGGACGGAACACTGAAGCTTTCTTT
TRBV5-5,NA,NA,TRBJ2-3,CASSLVPFTDTQYF,TGTGCCAGCAGCTTGGTCCCCTTTACAGATACGCAGTATTTT
TRBV30,NA,TRBD1,TRBJ2-1,CAWTDRDSYNEQFF,TGTGCCTGGACCGACAGGGACTCCTACAATGAGCAGTTCTTC
TRBV2,NA,TRBD1,TRBJ1-3,CASSRTGLNGNTIYF,TGTGCCAGCAGTCGGACAGGGCTTAATGGAAACACCATATATTTT
TRBV7-9,NA,NA,TRBJ2-1,CASSPRPGTISYNEQFF,TGTGCCAGCAGCCCGAGACCCGGGACCATCTCCTACAATGAGCAGTTCTTC
TRBV29-1,NA,TRBD2,TRBJ2-3,CSVRSGTSGRTDTQYF,TGCAGCGTTCGATCCGGGACTAGCGGGAGGACAGATACGCAGTATTTT
TRBV27,NA,NA,TRBJ1-1,CASSLQGLGTEAFF,TGTGCCAGCAGTTTACAGGGATTGGGCACTGAAGCTTTCTTT
TRBV27,NA,TRBD2,TRBJ2-3,CASSLWGGSPDTQYF,TGTGCCAGCAGTTTATGGGGCGGGAGCCCAGATACGCAGTATTTT
TRBV2,NA,TRBD2,TRBJ2-2,CASSEGLAGEIGELFF,TGTGCCAGCAGTGAAGGTTTAGCGGGTGAGATCGGGGAGCTGTTTTTT
TRBV9,NA,NA,TRBJ1-1,CASSALGLDPSEAFF,TGTGCCAGCAGCGCACTGGGATTGGACCCGTCTGAAGCTTTCTTT
TRBV10-3,NA,NA,TRBJ2-7,CAISVGSRLSYEQYF,TGTGCCATCAGTGTAGGGAGTCGGTTGTCTTACGAGCAGTACTTC
TRBV7-9,NA,TRBD2,TRBJ2-3,CASSSHPEAGGPGDTQYF,TGTGCCAGCAGCTCACACCCTGAAGCGGGAGGGCCAGGAGATACGCAGTATTTT
TRBV28,NA,NA,TRBJ2-5,CASSFGVDHGDQYF,TGTGCCAGCAGTTTTGGCGTCGATCATGGGGACCAGTACTTC
TRBV11-2,NA,TRBD1,TRBJ2-6,CASSFRTGGYFGANVLTF,TGTGCCAGCAGCTTCCGGACAGGGGGCTATTTTGGGGCCAACGTCCTGACTTTC
TRBV5-8,NA,NA,TRBJ2-2,CASSLVGSGELFF,TGTGCCAGCAGCTTGGTTGGTTCCGGGGAGCTGTTTTTT
TRBV30,NA,TRBD1,TRBJ1-5,CAWSFRTGSNQPQHF,TGTGCCTGGAGTTTTAGGACAGGTAGCAATCAGCCCCAGCATTTT